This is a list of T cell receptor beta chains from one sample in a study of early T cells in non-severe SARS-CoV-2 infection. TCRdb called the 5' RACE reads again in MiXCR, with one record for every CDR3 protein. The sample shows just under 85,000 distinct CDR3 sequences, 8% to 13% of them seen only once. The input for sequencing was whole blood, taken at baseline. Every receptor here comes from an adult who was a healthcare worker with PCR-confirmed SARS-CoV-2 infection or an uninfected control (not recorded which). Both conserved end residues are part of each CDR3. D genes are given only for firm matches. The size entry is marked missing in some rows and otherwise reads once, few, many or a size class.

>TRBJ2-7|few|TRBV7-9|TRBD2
TGTGCCAGCGGCATGGTGACTAGCGGGGCCCTACCCTACTTC
CASGMVTSGALPYF
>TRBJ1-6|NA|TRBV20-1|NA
TGCAGTGCTGAACAGATTTATAATTCACCCCTCCACTTT
CSAEQIYNSPLHF
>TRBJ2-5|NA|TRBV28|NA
TGTGCCAGCAGTTTACCGGGTTTCCCAGAGACCCAGTACTTC
CASSLPGFPETQYF
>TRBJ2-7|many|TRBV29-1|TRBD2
TGCAGCATCCGGACTAGCGGGAGTGTAGAGCAGTACTTC
CSIRTSGSVEQYF
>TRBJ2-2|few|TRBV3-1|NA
TGTGCCAGCAGCCAAGATCTGGCGGGCACCGGGGAGCTGTTTTTT
CASSQDLAGTGELFF
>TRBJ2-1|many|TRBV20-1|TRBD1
TGCAGTGCTATGGGCCGGGCCGGGACAGGGCCATACAATGAGCAGTTCTTC
CSAMGRAGTGPYNEQFF
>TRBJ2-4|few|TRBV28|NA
TGTGCCAGCAGTTTCGGAGAACTAGCCAAAAACATTCAGTACTTC
CASSFGELAKNIQYF
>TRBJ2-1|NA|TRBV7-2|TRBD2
TGTGCCAGCAGCTTAGGAAGCGGACTAGCGGGAGGGCACAATGAGCAGTTCTTC
CASSLGSGLAGGHNEQFF
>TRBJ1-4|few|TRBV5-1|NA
TGCGCCAGCAGACCGTCCGGGGTCCGAGGAGAAAAACTGTTTTTT
CASRPSGVRGEKLFF
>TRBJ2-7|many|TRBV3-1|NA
TGTGCCAGCAGCCTACTTACCGGGACACGGGGAAGCTACGAGCAGTACTTC
CASSLLTGTRGSYEQYF
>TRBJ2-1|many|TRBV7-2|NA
TGTGCCAGCAGCCTATCGGGGCCCTCCTACAATGAGCAGTTCTTC
CASSLSGPSYNEQFF
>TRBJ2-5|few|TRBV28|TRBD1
TGTGCCAGCAGTCATCCGACAGGGATGATGGAGACCCAGTACTTC
CASSHPTGMMETQYF
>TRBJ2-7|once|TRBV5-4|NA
TGTGCCAGCAGCTTTGACAGTGGGGGTGACGAGCAGTACTTC
CASSFDSGGDEQYF
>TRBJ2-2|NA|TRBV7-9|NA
TGTGCCAGCAGCTTCCGACAGAGCACCGGGGAGCTGTTTTTT
CASSFRQSTGELFF
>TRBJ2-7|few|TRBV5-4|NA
TGTGCCAGCAGCCCCCGATTTTCCTACGAGCAGTACTTC
CASSPRFSYEQYF
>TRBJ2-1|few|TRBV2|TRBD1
TGTGCCAGCAGCCGACAGGGTATACGTGAGCAGTTCTTC
CASSRQGIREQFF
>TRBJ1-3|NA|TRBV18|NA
TGTGCCAGCTCACCGAGTTCCGTCTCGGGAAACACCATATATTTT
CASSPSSVSGNTIYF
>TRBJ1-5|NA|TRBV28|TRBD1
TGTGCCACCCACAGGGGGCTACGGATACATCAGCCCCAGCATTTT
CATHRGLRIHQPQHF
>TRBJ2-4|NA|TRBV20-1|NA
TGCAGTGCTAGATTATACGGGGGAAACATTCAGTACTTC
CSARLYGGNIQYF
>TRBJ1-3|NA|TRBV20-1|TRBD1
TGCAGTGCTCCGGACAGGGCCGCTGGAAACACCATATATTTT
CSAPDRAAGNTIYF
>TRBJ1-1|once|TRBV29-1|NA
TGCAGCGTTGAAGTGAATGGACAACTGAACACTGAAGCTTTCTTT
CSVEVNGQLNTEAFF
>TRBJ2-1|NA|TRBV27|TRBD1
TGTGCCAGCAACTTAAACAGGGGAACTGAGCAGTTCTTC
CASNLNRGTEQFF